Shown below are 27 T cell receptor beta chains from a single sample sequenced in a study of beta chain features in type 1 diabetes. Study observations and caveats: Researchers report that Type 1 diabetes patients had moderately but significantly shorter TCRB CDR3s across all four CD4+ subsets.

What was sequenced were expressed TCRB transcripts, since all of the isolated RNA had been reverse transcribed. Data came from immunoSEQ multiplex PCR; TCRdb stores just in-frame clones and leaves some out. The sample holds hundreds of thousands of clones, over 12% seen once. These receptors have no identified antigens. The sequencing input was naive CD4+ T cells from blood. Receptor source: a man aged 18 to 29 with type 1 diabetes.

This clone showed up just a few times. CDR3 in amino acids: CASSDSNTEAFF. The CDR3 DNA reads as TGTGCCAGCAGCGATTCGAACACTGAAGCTTTCTTT. This chain connects TRBV7-9 to TRBJ1-1; D not certain. Germline CDR1 and CDR2: SEHNR and FQNEAQ (reference sequence). V gave up 5 bases and J gave up 1 base, with 5 bases separating them. The CDR3 extends over 12 amino acids.

This clone was seen more than once but under ten times. This sequence joins TRBV5-6 and TRBJ1-5; D is undetermined. Germline CDR1 reads SGHDT; CDR2 reads YYEEEE. CDR3 size: 13 residues. Trimming left V 5 bases short and J 3 bases short, with 9 bases between. The CDR3 protein is CASRKGPNQPQHF. The CDR3 DNA reads TGTGCCAGCAGGAAGGGTCCCAATCAGCCCCAGCATTTT. Together with reference TRBV5-6 and TRBJ1-5, the CDR3 gives the full variable domain: DAGVTQSPTHLIKTRGQQVTLRCSPKSGHDTVSWYQQALGQGPQFIFQYYEEEERQRGNFPDRFSGHQFPNYSSELNVNALLLGDSALYLCASRKGPNQPQHFGDGTRLSIL.

This chain links TRBV6-5 with TRBJ1-1, with D perhaps TRBD1 (6 bases). The germline V and J ends were trimmed by 6 bases and 5 bases, with 16 bases remaining between them. There are 14 residues in the CDR3. Germline V lookup: CDR1 MNHEY, CDR2 SVGAGI. CDR3 nucleotide sequence: TGTGCCAGCAGCCGAGATGGGGGGGCAACTGAAGCTTTCTTT. Translation gives CASSRDGGATEAFF.

This clone was detected a few times. The chain uses TRBV4-2 and TRBJ1-2; D not resolved. This CDR3 has 14 amino acids. From germline, CDR1 is LGHNA and CDR2 YNFKEQ. V gave up 0 bases and J gave up 0 bases, with 5 bases separating them. The CDR3 is CASSQDLTNYGYTF. The DNA of the CDR3 is TGTGCCAGCAGCCAAGATTTAACTAACTATGGCTACACCTTC.

The chain employs TRBV9 and TRBJ2-3; 12 bases line up with TRBD1. This CDR3 spans 16 amino acids. Germline V CDR1 and CDR2: SGDLS, YYNGEE. The J segment lost 4 bases and the V segment lost 4 bases, leaving 7 bases of the junction unmatched. The CDR3 loop reads CASSIPGQGAADTQYF. CDR3 DNA: TGTGCCAGCAGCATCCCGGGACAGGGGGCCGCAGATACGCAGTATTTT. Full variable domain (remainder filled in from reference TRBV9 and TRBJ2-3): DSGVTQTPKHLITATGQRVTLRCSPRSGDLSVYWYQQSLDQGLQFLIQYYNGEERAKGNILERFSAQQFPDLHSELNLSSLELGDSALYFCASSIPGQGAADTQYFGPGTRLTVL.

The chain carries TRBV9 and TRBJ2-7; the match to TRBD1 covers 11 bases. With V trimmed by 0 bases and J by 5 bases, 1 base remained unmatched. The CDR3 has 14 amino acids. Germline assignment: CDR1 SGDLS and CDR2 YYNGEE. The CDR3 sequence is CASSVGTGGDEQYF. CDR3 sequence (DNA): TGTGCCAGCAGCGTAGGGACAGGGGGCGACGAGCAGTACTTC.

This chain links TRBV9 with TRBJ2-1, with 13 bases fitting TRBD2. The V gene's germline CDR1 is SGDLS and CDR2 YYNGEE. There are 16 residues in the CDR3. The ends lost 4 bases at V and 4 bases at J; junction bases unmatched: 5. CDR3 sequence (DNA): TGTGCCAGCAGCATCAGGACTAGCGGGGGATACAATGAGCAGTTCTTC. Residues: CASSIRTSGGYNEQFF. Complete variable domain (other parts from reference TRBV9 and TRBJ2-1): DSGVTQTPKHLITATGQRVTLRCSPRSGDLSVYWYQQSLDQGLQFLIQYYNGEERAKGNILERFSAQQFPDLHSELNLSSLELGDSALYFCASSIRTSGGYNEQFFGPGTRLTVL.

The gene calls are TRBV5-8 and TRBJ2-5, with D hard to call. V gave up 1 base and J gave up 0 bases, with 7 bases separating them. This CDR3 spans 14 amino acids. The germline gives CDR1 SGHTS, CDR2 YDEGEE. CDR3 in amino acids: CASSLRQNQETQYF. DNA of the CDR3: TGTGCCAGCAGCTTGCGGCAGAACCAAGAGACCCAGTACTTC.

This sequence joins TRBV7-9 and TRBJ1-3; no clear D gene. Trimming removed 3 bases from V and 4 bases from J, with 10 bases in between. Per the germline V gene, CDR1 is SEHNR and CDR2 is FQNEAQ (reference sequence). The CDR3 totals 14 residues. CDR3 DNA: TGTGCCAGCAGCTTGCCCCGAGAGGGAAACACCATATATTTT. This encodes CASSLPREGNTIYF.

The rearrangement uses TRBV4-2 and TRBJ1-6; TRBD1 aligns across 7 bases. V gave up 0 bases and J gave up 7 bases; unmatched junction bases: 18. In germline, CDR1 is LGHNA, CDR2 YNFKEQ. The CDR3 runs 20 residues. The CDR3 nucleotides are TGTGCCAGCAGCCAAGATAGGAGACAGGGCACAGCAATTATGAATTCACCCCTCCACTTT. Translation gives CASSQDRRQGTAIMNSPLHF.

Concerning this clone itself: The same CDR3 also results from other DNA sequences found in this sample. The gene calls are TRBV7-2 and TRBJ2-7; D is undetermined. Per the germline V gene, CDR1 is SGHTA and CDR2 is FQGNSA. CDR3 length: 12 residues. V was shortened by 4 bases and J by 1 base, with 5 bases between the two germline ends. The CDR3 DNA sequence: TGTGCCAGCAGCTCTAGATCCTACGAGCAGTACTTC. Translation gives CASSSRSYEQYF.

The rearrangement links TRBV1 to TRBJ1-2. TRBV1 is designated a pseudogene. CDR3 length equals 15 residues. The DNA for the CDR3 is TGCACCAGCAGCCAAGATCGGGGACCTCCCTATGGCTACACCTTC. Residues: CTSSQDRGPPYGYTF.

The rearrangement joins TRBV29-1 to TRBJ1-2, with D possibly being TRBD1 (6 bases). The CDR3 is 14 amino acids. V dropped 2 bases and J dropped 4 bases, with 14 bases sitting between them. Germline V gene data show CDR1 as SQVTM and CDR2 as ANQGSEA. CDR3 bases: TGCAGCGTTGAATCAAACAGGGCCGGCTATGGCTACACCTTC. It codes for CSVESNRAGYGYTF.

This clone showed up just once. CDR3 sequence: CASSPAMNYEQYF. The CDR3 DNA reads as TGTGCCAGCTCACCCGCCATGAACTACGAGCAGTACTTC. V gene TRBV18 combines with J gene TRBJ2-7; D gene ambiguous. The CDR3 spans 13 residues. Germline lookup yields CDR1 KGHSH and CDR2 LQKENI. V lost 3 bases and J 3 bases, leaving 9 bases between the germline ends.

This clone was picked up a small number of times. The chain joins TRBV27 to TRBJ2-5, with 8 bases that match TRBD1. Germline V lookup: CDR1 MNHEY, CDR2 SMNVEV (reference sequence). CDR3 length: 17 amino acids. V dropped 5 bases and J dropped 6; count of bases not matched to a gene: 17. CDR3: CASSPAGPGQGFKTQYF. The DNA for the CDR3 is TGTGCCAGCAGTCCCGCCGGCCCCGGACAGGGTTTTAAGACCCAGTACTTC.

This clone turned up a few times. The J gene is TRBJ2-3, the V gene TRBV25-1; 11 bases fit TRBD2. The junction had 5 bases not matched to a gene; V was cut back by 8 bases and J by 1 base. Germline loops: CDR1 MGHDK, CDR2 SYGVNS. The CDR3 spans 15 residues. The CDR3 bases are TGTGCCAGCGCACCGGGACTAGCGGGCACAGATACGCAGTATTTT. Residues: CASAPGLAGTDTQYF.

This clone was observed a handful of times. The chain is built from TRBV5-4 and TRBJ2-7, with TRBD2 matching 7 bases. Germline loops: CDR1 SGHNT, CDR2 YYREEE (reference sequence). CDR3 size: 16 residues. The V gene end was trimmed by 4 bases and the J gene end by 1 base; junction bases not matched to a gene: 11. CDR3 protein: CASSTSGTTASYEQYF. DNA for the CDR3: TGTGCCAGCAGCACGTCCGGGACTACCGCATCCTACGAGCAGTACTTC.

J is TRBJ2-1 and V is TRBV7-2, with 9 bases fitting TRBD1. The V gene's germline CDR1 is SGHTA and CDR2 FQGNSA. The CDR3 length is 15 residues. Losses at the gene ends were 1 base for V and 7 bases for J; bases not matched to a gene: 5. CDR3 sequence: CASSLGGQGRNEQFF. The CDR3 DNA reads TGTGCCAGCAGCTTAGGTGGACAGGGGAGGAATGAGCAGTTCTTC.

This clone came up a few times. The chain combines TRBV7-9 with TRBJ2-5; 7 bases line up with TRBD1. The J call may be mistaken, given a closer DNA end match to TRBJ2-7. Germline V gene sequence: CDR1 SEHNR, CDR2 FQNEAQ (reference sequence). This CDR3 region has 15 residues. The CDR3 region has the DNA TGTGCCAGCAGTTCAGACAGGGTTCGCGCCTACGAGCAGTACTTC. This sequence encodes CASSSDRVRAYEQYF.

This clone was found a few times. The V and J genes are TRBV5-4 and TRBJ2-6; no clear D gene. CDR1 is SGHNT, CDR2 YYREEE, per germline (reference sequence). The CDR3 runs 16 residues. Trimming pared 7 bases from V and 0 bases from J, leaving 14 bases between. CDR3 in amino acids: CASGYQVASGANVLTF. In DNA form, the CDR3 reads TGTGCCAGCGGATATCAGGTCGCCTCTGGGGCCAACGTCCTGACTTTC.

The J gene is TRBJ2-5, the V gene TRBV19; D call uncertain. CDR1 is LNHDA and CDR2 is SQIVND in the germline V gene (reference sequence). V lost 5 bases and J lost 2, with 3 bases in between. CDR3 length equals 11 residues. CDR3 in DNA: TGTGCCAGTAGTCTTCAAGAGACCCAGTACTTC. It translates to CASSLQETQYF. Drawing the rest from reference TRBV19 and TRBJ2-5, the complete variable domain is DGGITQSPKYLFRKEGQNVTLSCEQNLNHDAMYWYRQDPGQGLRLIYYSQIVNDFQKGDIAEGYSVSREKKESFPLTVTSAQKNPTAFYLCASSLQETQYFGPGTRLLVL.

J is TRBJ1-1 and V is TRBV6-1, with 7 nucleotides matching TRBD1. Germline V lookup: CDR1 MNHNS, CDR2 SASEGT. CDR3 length: 14 residues. After removal of 3 bases from V and 0 bases from J, the junction contained 1 base not matched to a gene. The CDR3 is CASSETGMNTEAFF. The DNA for the CDR3 is TGTGCCAGCAGTGAGACAGGGATGAACACTGAAGCTTTCTTT.

The J gene is TRBJ1-4, the V gene TRBV6-1, with D uncertain. With 4 bases removed from V and 11 bases from J, the gap between germline ends came to 8 bases. This CDR3 is 11 amino acids long. Per the germline V gene, CDR1 is MNHNS and CDR2 is SASEGT. The CDR3 sequence: CASSVPSKLFF. As DNA, the CDR3 is TGTGCCAGCAGTGTCCCGAGCAAACTGTTTTTT.

The chain uses TRBV21-1 and TRBJ2-7. TRBV21-1 represents a pseudogene. This CDR3 contains 14 residues. CDR3 sequence: CASKRSRYPYEQYF. The CDR3 coding sequence is TGTGCCAGCAAAAGGAGCAGGTACCCCTACGAGCAGTACTTC.

The chain has TRBV2 and TRBJ2-1; TRBD1 matches 8 bases. From germline, CDR1 is SNHLY and CDR2 FYNNEI. This CDR3 has 14 residues. J was trimmed by 3 bases and V by 7 bases; bases with no gene match: 5. The CDR3: CASNLDRGYNEQFF. The DNA of the CDR3 is TGTGCCAGCAACCTCGACAGGGGCTACAATGAGCAGTTCTTC.

The chain has TRBV25-1 and TRBJ2-1; possible D gene TRBD2, 6 bases. In germline, CDR1 is MGHDK, CDR2 SYGVNS. V was clipped by 3 bases and J by 0 bases, with 12 bases between them. The CDR3 sequence is 16 residues long. CDR3 nucleotide sequence: TGTGCCAGCAGTGATTCGACCGGGAGCTCCTACAATGAGCAGTTCTTC. It specifies CASSDSTGSSYNEQFF.

The chain has TRBV30 and TRBJ2-3; no clear D. Germline V gives CDR1 GTSNPN, CDR2 SVGIG (reference sequence). V lost 0 bases and J 0 bases, leaving 10 bases between the germline ends. The CDR3 loop spans 15 amino acids. The CDR3 here is CAWSVPLGSTDTQYF. In nucleotides, the CDR3 is TGTGCCTGGAGTGTTCCCCTAGGGAGCACAGATACGCAGTATTTT. Supplemented by reference TRBV30 and TRBJ2-3, the full variable domain reads SQTIHQWPATLVQPVGSPLSLECTVEGTSNPNLYWYRQAAGRGLQLLFYSVGIGQISSEVPQNLSASRPQDRQFILSSKKLLLSDSGFYLCAWSVPLGSTDTQYFGPGTRLTVL.